In this sample, the clone carrying this T cell receptor beta chain turned up a few times. Its target is unknown. The junction does not match germline at one end; this may be a read error. The CDR3 is 14 residues long. Germline V gene sequence: CDR1 DFQATT, CDR2 SNEGSKA (reference sequence). Preparation of the TCRbeta library involved a method that used unique molecular identifiers. Each CDR3 protein gets one entry after TCRdb re-called the PCR reads with MiXCR. The sample holds fewer than 750,000 distinct CDR3 sequences; roughly 23% are singletons and the top ten take less than 15%. This record comes from a study of T-cell reconstitution after alpha-beta-depleted transplantation in children. General study results and limits: Reportedly, only several hundred clones from non-depleted graft cells drove alpha-beta T-cell counts at about two months. After one year, T-cell counts and TCRbeta diversity mostly came from new T cells.

The TCR sequence derives from a boy under three years old who had a stem cell transplant for acute myeloid leukemia, so the T cells may come from the graft donor. The V call is TRBV20-1, the J call TRBJ2-3; 7 bases are shared with TRBD2. Sequencing used PBMCs, mostly from graft donor cells, obtained 360 days after TCRalphabeta/CD19-depleted stem cell transplant. This CDR3 reads CSGRPPGRSDTQYF. The CDR3 DNA reads as TGCAGTGGTAGACCACCCGGGAGGTCAGATACGCAGTATTTT.